Listed below are T cell receptor beta chains from one sample, sequenced in a study of OX40 agonist ivuxolimab in advanced cancers. Using immunoSEQ multiplex PCR, the repertoire was profiled, and TCRdb retains in-frame clones only, with some absent. The table shows about 88,000 clones, with more than 70% occurring only once. Sequences were derived from CD4+ or CD8+ T cells sorted from blood, sampled in a trial of the OX40 agonist ivuxolimab. These receptors all stem from an adult with an advanced solid tumor such as melanoma, head and neck, liver or kidney cancer. CDR3s include the opening cysteine and the closing phenylalanine or tryptophan. Each record gives: J gene, V gene, CDR3 protein.

j_gene: TRBJ2-1
v_gene: TRBV7-9
CDR3aa: CASSLDRVGGEQFF

j_gene: TRBJ2-5
v_gene: TRBV2
CDR3aa: CASQGAGETQYF

j_gene: TRBJ2-5
v_gene: TRBV11-2
CDR3aa: CASSPRLGTSGRYQQTQYF

j_gene: TRBJ2-7
v_gene: TRBV7-2
CDR3aa: CASSFDRKYEQYF

j_gene: TRBJ2-1
v_gene: TRBV11-2
CDR3aa: CASSLDYTYNEQFF

j_gene: TRBJ1-1
v_gene: TRBV7-2
CDR3aa: CASSQTGHSEAFF

j_gene: TRBJ1-2
v_gene: TRBV5-1
CDR3aa: CASRRGLEVRLYGYTF

j_gene: TRBJ2-2
v_gene: TRBV7-9
CDR3aa: CASSISGMNTGELFF

j_gene: TRBJ2-2
v_gene: TRBV2
CDR3aa: CASRETGSNTGELFF

j_gene: TRBJ1-2
v_gene: TRBV5-8
CDR3aa: CASSRLGEGTYGYTF

j_gene: TRBJ2-1
v_gene: TRBV7-9
CDR3aa: CASSPRLATYNEQFF

j_gene: TRBJ2-2
v_gene: TRBV25-1
CDR3aa: CASSGGTHGELFF

j_gene: TRBJ1-5
v_gene: TRBV29-1
CDR3aa: CSTRQGLNQPQHF

j_gene: TRBJ2-3
v_gene: TRBV4-3
CDR3aa: CASSHIAGSTDTQYF

j_gene: TRBJ1-3
v_gene: TRBV5-1
CDR3aa: CASSFHSGSGNTIYF

j_gene: TRBJ2-3
v_gene: TRBV15
CDR3aa: CATSFAGARGDTQYF

j_gene: TRBJ1-5
v_gene: TRBV7-6
CDR3aa: CASSLRAGQGNQPQHF

j_gene: TRBJ2-1
v_gene: TRBV11-1
CDR3aa: CASSLELAGEQFF

j_gene: TRBJ1-1
v_gene: TRBV30
CDR3aa: CAGLMKLVVAEAFF

j_gene: TRBJ1-2
v_gene: TRBV6-5
CDR3aa: CASSYGGTPHIF

j_gene: TRBJ2-2
v_gene: TRBV5-1
CDR3aa: CASRGDVTGELFF

j_gene: TRBJ1-1
v_gene: TRBV5-1
CDR3aa: CASSLIRGEGEAFF

j_gene: TRBJ2-1
v_gene: TRBV6-4
CDR3aa: CASSEGQAFNEQFF

j_gene: TRBJ2-6
v_gene: TRBV29-1
CDR3aa: CSAKTGFSGANVLTF

j_gene: TRBJ2-1
v_gene: TRBV9
CDR3aa: CASSVGRDSYNEQFF

j_gene: TRBJ1-4
v_gene: TRBV5-1
CDR3aa: CASSLGQGEKLFF

j_gene: TRBJ2-1
v_gene: TRBV28
CDR3aa: CASSETSGGGNEQFF

j_gene: TRBJ2-1
v_gene: TRBV9
CDR3aa: CASSPTRLRDEQFF

j_gene: TRBJ2-6
v_gene: TRBV5-1
CDR3aa: CASSLATGANVLTF

j_gene: TRBJ2-5
v_gene: TRBV20-1
CDR3aa: CSASSGQPQYF

j_gene: TRBJ2-1
v_gene: TRBV5-6
CDR3aa: CASSRGLAGGNEQFF

j_gene: TRBJ2-1
v_gene: TRBV7-2
CDR3aa: CASSLTSGSHEQFF

j_gene: TRBJ1-1
v_gene: TRBV5-1
CDR3aa: CASSSPELGDTEAFF

j_gene: TRBJ2-3
v_gene: TRBV19
CDR3aa: CASTRGVGGTDTQYF

j_gene: TRBJ1-2
v_gene: TRBV5-1
CDR3aa: CASGTGSNYGYTF

j_gene: TRBJ2-1
v_gene: TRBV10-1
CDR3aa: CATPGRTGYNEQFF

j_gene: TRBJ1-4
v_gene: TRBV28
CDR3aa: CASSPFGAGRGEKLFF

j_gene: TRBJ2-7
v_gene: TRBV11-3
CDR3aa: CASSPGQGSYEQYF

j_gene: TRBJ1-1
v_gene: TRBV28
CDR3aa: CASSLTGGNTEAFF

j_gene: TRBJ1-2
v_gene: TRBV25-1
CDR3aa: CASSDPGEAGGYGYTF

j_gene: TRBJ2-3
v_gene: TRBV5-4
CDR3aa: CASSSGQYADTQYF

j_gene: TRBJ2-7
v_gene: TRBV18
CDR3aa: CASSRTGANYEQYF